The T cell receptor (beta chain) described here comes from a study of CD8 T cells in acute hepatitis C reinfection (dated by TCRdb to the early 2020s). Study-level background: This study examined the TCRbeta repertoire of CD8+ T cells that recognize the HCV NS3-1073 epitope, both during acute infection and after viral clearance. A handful of spontaneous resolvers provided paired acute and follow-up samples. Broad study findings and their caveats: Few CDR3 sequences were shared with other epitopes, and differences in sequencing approaches may have limited exact matching. High diversity was observed in NS3-1073 specific repertoires, and no significant differences in diversity were found between acute resolver, follow-up resolver and acute chronic samples. Because bulk sequencing was performed on the TCRbeta chain only, alphabeta pairing of public clonotypes could not be determined. All groups showed preferential use of the TRBV04 and TRBV06 gene families, a pattern that overrepresentation in the naive pool did not explain. Follow-up repertoires were not available for chronically infected subjects, because NS3-1073 specific cells were too rare to be sorted. Regardless of outcome, about a dozen public clonotypes were found, and one public clonotype used V04-02/J02-02.

Turning to this clone: Its antigen is still unknown. No per-base quality is available; no much larger clone lies one base away.

The FACS-sorted cells had their genomic DNA extracted, and the commercial immunoSEQ service was used to sequence the TCRbeta chains. Turning to the authors' computational methods: Repertoire data were analyzed with ImmunoSEQ Analyzer software v3.0 and R v3.5.1. Only productive rearrangements were analyzed, because sequences with stop codons or out-of-frame rearrangements were removed. Simpson diversity, Shannon entropy, CDR3 length and nucleotide addition metrics were supplied by the sequencing provider. Clonotypes were grouped by frequency into dominant, sub-dominant, low or lowest abundance categories, and clonotypes below 0.1% were left out of most analyses. A CDR3 amino acid clonotype was called public if the clonotype appeared in at least two subjects at a cumulative frequency of at least 0.5%. TCRdb's version of the immuneACCESS table is confined to in-frame rearrangements and falls short of the full clone set. An unresolved V gene accounts for under half of the shortfall where checked; the remainder is of unknown origin. The D gene and trimming were derived from the DNA, and the V and J assignments and clone size from that table. Counted in this sample were about 38,000 clones; 87% of them appeared once. The top ten hold 0.5% to 0.65% of the sample.

CDR1 and CDR2 (MNHEY, SVGAGI) derive from the germline V gene. From the cysteine up to the phenylalanine, the CDR3 has a length of 13 residues. Kept here is only the CDR3 DNA, which spans 39 bases and is read in frame from base 1. At the junction V is shortened by 5 bases and J by 2 bases; bases outside the gene matches: 2. The intended sense of this specimen's time point label: naive CD8 control sorted from an acute-time-point sample. Enrolled in the Montreal Hepatitis C Cohort (HEPCO) in Canada, the donors were people who inject drugs, and these donors were followed every 3 months. Acute primary HCV infection was defined as a positive HCV RNA or antibody test after a negative test within the previous 24 weeks. Antibodies against CD3, CD8 and CD45RO were used for surface staining, and dead cells were excluded with an aqua fixable dye. The cohort also had 6 subjects who developed chronic infection, defined as being HCV RNA positive at 24 weeks. Once thawed from cryostorage, peripheral blood mononuclear cells underwent negative selection via the MACS CD8+ T cell Isolation Kit to obtain CD8+ T cells. A BD FACSAria II cell sorter was used for cell sorting.

This TCR was recovered from a man aged 25 to 40 with chronic hepatitis C. The sequenced sample was naive CD8+ T cells from PBMCs. The sample's cell subset or site, from its label and the paper: sorted total naive CD45RO-negative CD8+ T cells. In this chain, TRBV6-5 is recombined with TRBJ1-2; 7 nucleotides in the junction match TRBD1. For the CDR3, the sequence is CASSRTGNYGYTF. The DNA is TGTGCCAGCAGTAGGACAGGCAACTATGGCTACACCTTC.